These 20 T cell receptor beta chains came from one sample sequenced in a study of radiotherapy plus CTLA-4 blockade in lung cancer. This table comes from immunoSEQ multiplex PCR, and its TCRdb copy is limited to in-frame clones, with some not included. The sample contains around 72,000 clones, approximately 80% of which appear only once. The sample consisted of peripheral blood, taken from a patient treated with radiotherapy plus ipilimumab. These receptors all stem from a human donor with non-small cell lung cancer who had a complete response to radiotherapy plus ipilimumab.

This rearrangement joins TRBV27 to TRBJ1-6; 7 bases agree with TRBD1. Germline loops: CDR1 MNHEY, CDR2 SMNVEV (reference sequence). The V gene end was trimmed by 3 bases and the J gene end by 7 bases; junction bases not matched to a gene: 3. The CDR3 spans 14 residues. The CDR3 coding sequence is TGTGCCAGCAGTTTCAGGGGGGTCAATTCACCCCTCCACTTT. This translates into CASSFRGVNSPLHF.

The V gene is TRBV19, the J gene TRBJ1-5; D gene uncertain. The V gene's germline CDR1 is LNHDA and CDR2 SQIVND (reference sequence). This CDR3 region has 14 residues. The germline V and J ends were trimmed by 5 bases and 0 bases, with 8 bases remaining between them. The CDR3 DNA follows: TGTGCCAGTAGTTTCGCATATAGCAATCAGCCCCAGCATTTT. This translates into CASSFAYSNQPQHF.

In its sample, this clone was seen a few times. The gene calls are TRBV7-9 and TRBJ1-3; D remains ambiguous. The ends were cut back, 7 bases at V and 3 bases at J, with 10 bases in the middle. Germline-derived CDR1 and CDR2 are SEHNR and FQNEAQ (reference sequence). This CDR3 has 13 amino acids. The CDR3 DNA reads TGTGCCAGCATCGCACGGCGTGGAAACACCATATATTTT. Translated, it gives CASIARRGNTIYF.

For the CDR3, the DNA is TGTGCCTGGAGCGAATACGGGCCTGGGGGAGGAAACACCATATATTTT. Amino acid sequence: CAWSEYGPGGGNTIYF. The chain recombines TRBV30 with TRBJ1-3; D might be TRBD1 (5 bases). The CDR3 is 16 amino acids. Per the germline V gene, CDR1 is GTSNPN and CDR2 is SVGIG (reference sequence). V was pared by 3 bases and J by 4 bases, with 19 bases between.

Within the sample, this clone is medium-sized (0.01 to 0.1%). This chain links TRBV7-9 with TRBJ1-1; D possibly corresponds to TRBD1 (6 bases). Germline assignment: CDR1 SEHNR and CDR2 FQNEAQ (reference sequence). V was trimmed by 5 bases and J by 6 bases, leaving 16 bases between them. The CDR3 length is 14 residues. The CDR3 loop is CASSAYREGAEAFF. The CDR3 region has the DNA TGTGCCAGCAGCGCCTACAGGGAGGGAGCTGAAGCTTTCTTT.

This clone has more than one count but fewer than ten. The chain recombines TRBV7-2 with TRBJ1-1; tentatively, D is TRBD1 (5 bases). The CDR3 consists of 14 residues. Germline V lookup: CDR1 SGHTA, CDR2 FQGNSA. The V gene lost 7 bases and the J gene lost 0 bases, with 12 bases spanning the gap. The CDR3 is CASTPGGMNTEAFF. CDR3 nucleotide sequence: TGTGCCAGCACTCCCGGGGGGATGAACACTGAAGCTTTCTTT.

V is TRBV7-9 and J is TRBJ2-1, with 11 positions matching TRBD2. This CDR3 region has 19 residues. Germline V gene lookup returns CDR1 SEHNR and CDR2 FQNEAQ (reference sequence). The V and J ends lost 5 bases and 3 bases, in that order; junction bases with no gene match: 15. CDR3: CASSPVLVLAGGRYNEQFF. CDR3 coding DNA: TGTGCCAGCAGCCCCGTCCTGGTGCTAGCGGGAGGCCGCTACAATGAGCAGTTCTTC.

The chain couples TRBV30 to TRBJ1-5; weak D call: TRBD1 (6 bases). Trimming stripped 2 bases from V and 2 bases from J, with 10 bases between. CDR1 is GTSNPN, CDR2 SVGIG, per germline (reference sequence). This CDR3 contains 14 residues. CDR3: CAWSSKGGNQPQHF. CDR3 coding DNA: TGTGCCTGGAGTTCGAAGGGGGGCAATCAGCCCCAGCATTTT.

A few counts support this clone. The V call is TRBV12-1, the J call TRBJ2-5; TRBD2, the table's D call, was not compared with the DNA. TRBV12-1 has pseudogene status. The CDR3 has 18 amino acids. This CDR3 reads CARPSPGLAGPNQETQYF. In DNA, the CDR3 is TGTGCCAGACCCTCTCCGGGACTAGCGGGACCTAACCAAGAGACCCAGTACTTC.

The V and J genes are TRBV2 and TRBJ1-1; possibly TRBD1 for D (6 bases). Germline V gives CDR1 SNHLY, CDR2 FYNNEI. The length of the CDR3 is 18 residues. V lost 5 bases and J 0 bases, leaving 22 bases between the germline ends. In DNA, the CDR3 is TGTGCCAGCAGTAAGTACGGACAGTCGGGAACTTTGAACACTGAAGCTTTCTTT. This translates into CASSKYGQSGTLNTEAFF.

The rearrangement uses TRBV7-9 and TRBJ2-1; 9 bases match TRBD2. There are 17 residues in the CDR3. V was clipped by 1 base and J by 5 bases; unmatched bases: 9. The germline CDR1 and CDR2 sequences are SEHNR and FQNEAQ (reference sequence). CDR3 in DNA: TGTGCCAGCAGCTTAGGGGCTCTTCTAGCGGGAAACAATGAGCAGTTCTTC. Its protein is CASSLGALLAGNNEQFF.

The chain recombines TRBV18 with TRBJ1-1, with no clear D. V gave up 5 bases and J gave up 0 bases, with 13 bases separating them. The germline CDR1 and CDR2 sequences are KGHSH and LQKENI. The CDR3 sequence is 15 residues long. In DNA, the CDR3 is TGTGCCAGCTCAGAGAGGCAGAAAATGAACACTGAAGCTTTCTTT. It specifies CASSERQKMNTEAFF.

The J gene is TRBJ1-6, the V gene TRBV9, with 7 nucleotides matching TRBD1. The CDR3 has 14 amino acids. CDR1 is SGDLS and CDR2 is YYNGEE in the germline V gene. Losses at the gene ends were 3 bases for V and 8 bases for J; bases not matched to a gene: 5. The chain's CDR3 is CASSGGTVYSPLHF. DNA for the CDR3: TGTGCCAGCAGCGGGGGGACAGTGTATTCACCCCTCCACTTT.

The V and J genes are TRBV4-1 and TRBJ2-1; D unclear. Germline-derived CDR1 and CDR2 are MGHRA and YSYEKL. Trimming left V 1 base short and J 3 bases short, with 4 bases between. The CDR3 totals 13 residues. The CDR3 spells CASSQVFYNEQFF. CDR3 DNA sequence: TGCGCCAGCAGCCAAGTATTCTACAATGAGCAGTTCTTC.

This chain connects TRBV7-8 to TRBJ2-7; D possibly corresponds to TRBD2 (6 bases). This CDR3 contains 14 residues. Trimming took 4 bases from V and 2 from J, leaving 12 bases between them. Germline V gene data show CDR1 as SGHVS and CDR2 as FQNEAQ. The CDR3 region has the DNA TGTGCCAGCAGCTCGTGGGGGGAACCCTACGAGCAGTACGTC. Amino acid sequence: CASSSWGEPYEQYV.

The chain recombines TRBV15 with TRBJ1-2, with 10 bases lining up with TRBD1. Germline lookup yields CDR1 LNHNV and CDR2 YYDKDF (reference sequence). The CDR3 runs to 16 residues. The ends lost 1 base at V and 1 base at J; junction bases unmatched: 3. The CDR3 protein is CATSRGWTGGNYGYTF. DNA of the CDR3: TGTGCCACCAGCAGAGGGTGGACAGGGGGTAACTATGGCTACACCTTC. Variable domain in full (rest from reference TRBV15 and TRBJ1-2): DAMVIQNPRYQVTQFGKPVTLSCSQTLNHNVMYWYQQKSSQAPKLLFHYYDKDFNNEADTPDNFQSRRPNTSFCFLDIRSPGLGDTAMYLCATSRGWTGGNYGYTFGSGTRLTVV.

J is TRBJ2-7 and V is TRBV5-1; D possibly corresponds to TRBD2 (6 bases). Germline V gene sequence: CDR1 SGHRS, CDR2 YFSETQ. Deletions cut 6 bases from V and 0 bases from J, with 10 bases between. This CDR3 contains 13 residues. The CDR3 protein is CASTYGGSYEQYF. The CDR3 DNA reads TGCGCCAGCACGTACGGGGGCTCCTACGAGCAGTACTTC.

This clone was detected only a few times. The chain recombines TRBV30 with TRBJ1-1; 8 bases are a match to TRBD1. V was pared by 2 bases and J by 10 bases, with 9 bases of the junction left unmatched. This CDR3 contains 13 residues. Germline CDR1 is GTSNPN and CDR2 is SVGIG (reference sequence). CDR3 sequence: CAWSPDRGGGAFF. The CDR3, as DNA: TGTGCCTGGAGTCCTGACAGGGGAGGGGGAGCTTTCTTT. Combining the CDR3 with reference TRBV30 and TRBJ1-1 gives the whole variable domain SQTIHQWPATLVQPVGSPLSLECTVEGTSNPNLYWYRQAAGRGLQLLFYSVGIGQISSEVPQNLSASRPQDRQFILSSKKLLLSDSGFYLCAWSPDRGGGAFFGQGTRLTVV.

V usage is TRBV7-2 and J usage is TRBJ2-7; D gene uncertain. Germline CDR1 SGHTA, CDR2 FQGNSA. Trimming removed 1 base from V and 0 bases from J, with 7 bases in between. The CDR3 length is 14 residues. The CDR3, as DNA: TGTGCCAGCAGCTTAGATCCCAACTCCTACGAGCAGTACGTC. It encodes CASSLDPNSYEQYV.

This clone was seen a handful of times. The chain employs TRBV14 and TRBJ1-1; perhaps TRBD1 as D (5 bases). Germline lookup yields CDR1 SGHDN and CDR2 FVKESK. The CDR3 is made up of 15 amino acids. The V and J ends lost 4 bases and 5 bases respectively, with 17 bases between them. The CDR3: CASSRGDLRGTEAFF. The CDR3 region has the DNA TGTGCCAGCAGCCGAGGGGACCTGAGGGGAACTGAAGCTTTCTTT. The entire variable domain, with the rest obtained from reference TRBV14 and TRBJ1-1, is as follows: EAGVTQFPSHSVIEKGQTVTLRCDPISGHDNLYWYRRVMGKEIKFLLHFVKESKQDESGMPNNRFLAERTGGTYSTLKVQPAELEDSGVYFCASSRGDLRGTEAFFGQGTRLTVV.